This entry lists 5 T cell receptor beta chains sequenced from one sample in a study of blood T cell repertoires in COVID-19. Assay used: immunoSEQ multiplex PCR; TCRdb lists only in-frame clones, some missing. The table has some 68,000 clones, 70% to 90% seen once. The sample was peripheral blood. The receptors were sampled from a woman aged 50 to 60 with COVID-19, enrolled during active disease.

The CDR3 reads CAWSVTGKYSPLHF. The CDR3 coding sequence is TGTGCCTGGAGTGTCACGGGGAAATATTCACCCCTCCACTTT. The V call is TRBV30, the J call TRBJ1-6; D is undetermined. V lost 0 bases to trimming and J lost 8 bases, with 11 bases between them. The CDR3 sequence is 14 residues long. CDR1 and CDR2 from the germline V gene are GTSNPN and SVGIG (reference sequence).

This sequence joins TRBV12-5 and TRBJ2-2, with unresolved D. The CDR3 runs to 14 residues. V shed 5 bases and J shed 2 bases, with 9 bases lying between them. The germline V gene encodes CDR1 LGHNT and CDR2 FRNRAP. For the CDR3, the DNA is TGTGCTAGTGGTCCTTCCTCCAACACCGGGGAGCTGTTTTTT. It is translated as CASGPSSNTGELFF. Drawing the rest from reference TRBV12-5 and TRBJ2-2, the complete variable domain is DARVTQTPRHKVTEMGQEVTMRCQPILGHNTVFWYRQTMMQGLELLAYFRNRAPLDDSGMPKDRFSAEMPDATLATLKIQPSEPRDSAVYFCASGPSSNTGELFFGEGSRLTVL.

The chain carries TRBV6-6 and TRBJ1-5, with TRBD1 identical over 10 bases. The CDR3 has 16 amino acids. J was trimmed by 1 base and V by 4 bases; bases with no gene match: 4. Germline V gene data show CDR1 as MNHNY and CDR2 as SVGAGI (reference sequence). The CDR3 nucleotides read TGTGCCAGCAGTTTGGGGACAGGGGTAAGCAATCAGCCCCAGCATTTT. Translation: CASSLGTGVSNQPQHF.

The CDR3 DNA is TGTGCCACCTCTAGCGGGGGATACAATGAGCAGTTCTTC. Its protein is CATSSGGYNEQFF. The rearrangement links TRBV27 to TRBJ2-1, with 10 bases aligning to TRBD2. There are 13 residues in the CDR3. V gave up 10 bases and J gave up 4 bases; unmatched junction bases: 4. CDR1 MNHEY and CDR2 SMNVEV come from the germline V gene (reference sequence).

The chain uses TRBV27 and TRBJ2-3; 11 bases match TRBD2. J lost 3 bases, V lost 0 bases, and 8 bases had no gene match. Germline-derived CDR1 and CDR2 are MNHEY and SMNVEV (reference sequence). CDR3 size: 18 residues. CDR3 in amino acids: CASSLSPILAGVTDTQYF. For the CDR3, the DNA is TGTGCCAGCAGTTTATCCCCCATACTAGCGGGAGTAACAGATACGCAGTATTTT.